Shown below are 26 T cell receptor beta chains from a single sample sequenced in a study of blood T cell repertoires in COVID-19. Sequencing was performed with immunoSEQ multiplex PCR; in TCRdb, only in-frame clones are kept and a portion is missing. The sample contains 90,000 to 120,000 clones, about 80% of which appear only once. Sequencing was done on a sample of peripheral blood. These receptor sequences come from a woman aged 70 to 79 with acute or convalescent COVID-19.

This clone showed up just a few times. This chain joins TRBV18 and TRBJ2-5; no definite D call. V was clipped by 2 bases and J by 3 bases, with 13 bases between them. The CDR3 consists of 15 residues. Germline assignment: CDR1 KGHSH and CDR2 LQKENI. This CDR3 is CASSPFPAGEETQYF. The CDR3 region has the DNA TGTGCCAGCTCACCATTTCCTGCAGGCGAAGAGACCCAGTACTTC.

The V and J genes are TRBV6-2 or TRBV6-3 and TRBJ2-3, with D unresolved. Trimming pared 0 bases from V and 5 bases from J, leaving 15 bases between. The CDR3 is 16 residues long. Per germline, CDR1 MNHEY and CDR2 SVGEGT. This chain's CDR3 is CASSYSIGQAGDTQYF. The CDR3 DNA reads TGTGCCAGCAGTTACTCGATTGGGCAGGCAGGAGATACGCAGTATTTT.

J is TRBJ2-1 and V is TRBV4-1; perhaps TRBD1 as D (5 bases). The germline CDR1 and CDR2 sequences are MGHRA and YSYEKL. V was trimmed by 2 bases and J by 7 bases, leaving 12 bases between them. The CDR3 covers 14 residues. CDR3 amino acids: CASSQRWGVNEQFF. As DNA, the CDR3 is TGCGCCAGCAGCCAACGGTGGGGCGTGAATGAGCAGTTCTTC.

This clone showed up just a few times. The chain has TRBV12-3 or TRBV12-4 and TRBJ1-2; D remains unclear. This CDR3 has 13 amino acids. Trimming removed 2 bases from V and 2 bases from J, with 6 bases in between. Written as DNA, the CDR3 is TGTGCCAGCAGTTTATCGGAGAACTATGGCTACACCTTC. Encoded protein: CASSLSENYGYTF.

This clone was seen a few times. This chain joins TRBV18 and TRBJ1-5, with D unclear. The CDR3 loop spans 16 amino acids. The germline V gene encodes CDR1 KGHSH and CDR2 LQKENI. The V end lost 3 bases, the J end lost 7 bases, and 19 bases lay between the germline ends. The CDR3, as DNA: TGTGCCAGCTCACCCCCTAATGACCCCGCGGGACAGCCCCAGCATTTT. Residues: CASSPPNDPAGQPQHF.

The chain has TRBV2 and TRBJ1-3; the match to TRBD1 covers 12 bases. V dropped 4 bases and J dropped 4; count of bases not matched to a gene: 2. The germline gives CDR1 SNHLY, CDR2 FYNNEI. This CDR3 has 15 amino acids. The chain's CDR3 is CASSGDRGPGNTIYF. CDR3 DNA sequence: TGTGCCAGCAGTGGGGACAGGGGGCCCGGAAACACCATATATTTT.

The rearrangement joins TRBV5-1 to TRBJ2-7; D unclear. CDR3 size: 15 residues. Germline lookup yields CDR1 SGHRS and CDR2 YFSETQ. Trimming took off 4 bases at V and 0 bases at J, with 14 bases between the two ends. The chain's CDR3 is CASSLLERSSYEQYF. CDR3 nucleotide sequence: TGCGCCAGCAGCCTGTTGGAGAGGAGCTCCTACGAGCAGTACTTC.

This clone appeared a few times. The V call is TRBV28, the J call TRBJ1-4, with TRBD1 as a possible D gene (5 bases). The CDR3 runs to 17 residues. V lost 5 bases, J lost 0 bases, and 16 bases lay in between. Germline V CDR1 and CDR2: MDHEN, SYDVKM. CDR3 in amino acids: CASSTAGTEATNEKLFF. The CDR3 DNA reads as TGTGCCAGCAGTACCGCCGGGACTGAAGCAACTAATGAAAAACTGTTTTTT.

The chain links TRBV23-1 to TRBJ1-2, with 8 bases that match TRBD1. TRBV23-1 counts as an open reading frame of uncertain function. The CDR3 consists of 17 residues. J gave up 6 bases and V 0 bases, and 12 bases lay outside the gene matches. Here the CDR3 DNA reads TGCGCCAGCAGTCAATCGATTTCAGGGGGCGCCGTGAATGGCTACACCTTC. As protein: CASSQSISGGAVNGYTF.

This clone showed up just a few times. CDR3 protein: CASSPWGDSSYGYTF. The CDR3 nucleotides read TGTGCCAGTAGTCCATGGGGGGACTCTTCCTATGGCTACACCTTC. This rearrangement joins TRBV19 to TRBJ1-2, with a possible D match to TRBD1 (5 bases). Germline lookup yields CDR1 LNHDA and CDR2 SQIVND (reference sequence). V lost 5 bases to trimming and J lost 4 bases, with 17 bases between them. The CDR3 is 15 residues long.

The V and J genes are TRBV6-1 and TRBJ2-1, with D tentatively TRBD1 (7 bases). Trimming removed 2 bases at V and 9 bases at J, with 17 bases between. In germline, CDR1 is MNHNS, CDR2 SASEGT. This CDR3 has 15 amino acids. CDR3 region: CASSEYQGGVSEQFF. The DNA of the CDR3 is TGTGCCAGCAGTGAATACCAGGGGGGAGTCAGTGAGCAGTTCTTC.

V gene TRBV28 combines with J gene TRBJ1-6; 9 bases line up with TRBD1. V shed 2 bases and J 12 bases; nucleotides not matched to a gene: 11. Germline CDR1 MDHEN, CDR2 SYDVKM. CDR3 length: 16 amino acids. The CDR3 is CASSLQSTTGGVPLHF. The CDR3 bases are TGTGCCAGCAGTTTACAATCAACGACAGGGGGAGTACCCCTCCACTTT.

The CDR3 region is CATRRDTLETQYF. The DNA for the CDR3 is TGTGCCACCCGACGGGACACACTAGAGACCCAGTACTTC. This sequence joins TRBV2 and TRBJ2-5; TRBD1 might be the D (6 bases). V was shortened by 10 bases and J by 4 bases, with 16 bases between the two germline ends. The germline V gene encodes CDR1 SNHLY and CDR2 FYNNEI. This CDR3 comprises 13 residues.

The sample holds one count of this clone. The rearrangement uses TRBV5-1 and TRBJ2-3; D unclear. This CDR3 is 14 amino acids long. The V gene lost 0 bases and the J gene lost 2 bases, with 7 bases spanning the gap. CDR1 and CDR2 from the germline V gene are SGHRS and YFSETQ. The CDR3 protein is CASSLGSITDTQYF. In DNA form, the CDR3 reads TGCGCCAGCAGCTTGGGCAGTATCACAGATACGCAGTATTTT.

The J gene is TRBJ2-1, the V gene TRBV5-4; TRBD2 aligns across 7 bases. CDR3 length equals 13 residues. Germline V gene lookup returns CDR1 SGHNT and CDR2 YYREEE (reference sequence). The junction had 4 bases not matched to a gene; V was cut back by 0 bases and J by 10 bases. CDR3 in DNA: TGTGCCAGCAGCTTGGCTCGGGGACTAGAGCAGTTCTTC. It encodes CASSLARGLEQFF.

The CDR3 protein is CASSSPGQALAGELFF. The CDR3 DNA is TGTGCCAGCAGTAGTCCGGGACAGGCTTTGGCCGGGGAGCTGTTTTTT. V is TRBV7-9 and J is TRBJ2-2; 8 nucleotides line up with TRBD1. Losses at the gene ends were 6 bases for V and 6 bases for J; bases not matched to a gene: 12. Germline lookup yields CDR1 SEHNR and CDR2 FQNEAQ (reference sequence). This CDR3 has 16 amino acids.

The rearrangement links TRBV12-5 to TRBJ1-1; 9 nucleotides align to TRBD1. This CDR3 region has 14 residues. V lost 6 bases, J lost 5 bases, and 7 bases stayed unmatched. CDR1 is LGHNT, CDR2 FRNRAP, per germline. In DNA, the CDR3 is TGTGCTAGTGGAGATAGAGGACAGGGGACTGAAGCTTTCTTT. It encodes CASGDRGQGTEAFF.

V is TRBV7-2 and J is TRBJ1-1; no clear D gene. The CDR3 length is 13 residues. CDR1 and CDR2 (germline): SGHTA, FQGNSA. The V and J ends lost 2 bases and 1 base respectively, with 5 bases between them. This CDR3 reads CASSLSQNTEAFF. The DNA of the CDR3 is TGTGCCAGCAGCTTATCACAGAACACTGAAGCTTTCTTT. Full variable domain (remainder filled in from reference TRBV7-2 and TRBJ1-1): GAGVSQSPSNKVTEKGKDVELRCDPISGHTALYWYRQSLGQGLEFLIYFQGNSAPDKSGLPSDRFSAERTGGSVSTLTIQRTQQEDSAVYLCASSLSQNTEAFFGQGTRLTVV.

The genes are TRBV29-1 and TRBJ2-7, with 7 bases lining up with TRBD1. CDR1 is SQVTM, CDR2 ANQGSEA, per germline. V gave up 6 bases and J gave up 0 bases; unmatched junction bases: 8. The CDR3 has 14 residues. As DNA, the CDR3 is TGCAGCGTGATCGGCAGGGACAGCTCCTACGAGCAGTACTTC. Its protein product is CSVIGRDSSYEQYF.

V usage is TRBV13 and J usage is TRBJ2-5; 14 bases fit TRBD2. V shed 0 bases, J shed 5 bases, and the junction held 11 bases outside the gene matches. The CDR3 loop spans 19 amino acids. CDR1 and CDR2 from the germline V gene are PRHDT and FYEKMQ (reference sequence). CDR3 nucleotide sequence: TGTGCCAGCAGCTTAGGCCCTCCGACTAGCGGGGGGGCCGGGGAGACCCAGTACTTC. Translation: CASSLGPPTSGGAGETQYF.

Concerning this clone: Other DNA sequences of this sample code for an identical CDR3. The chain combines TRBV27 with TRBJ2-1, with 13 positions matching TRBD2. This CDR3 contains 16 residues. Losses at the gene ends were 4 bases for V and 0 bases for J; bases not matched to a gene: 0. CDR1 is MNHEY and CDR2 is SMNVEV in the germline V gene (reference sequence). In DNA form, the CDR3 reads TGTGCCAGCAGTTGGACTAGCGGGAGCTCCTACAATGAGCAGTTCTTC. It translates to CASSWTSGSSYNEQFF.

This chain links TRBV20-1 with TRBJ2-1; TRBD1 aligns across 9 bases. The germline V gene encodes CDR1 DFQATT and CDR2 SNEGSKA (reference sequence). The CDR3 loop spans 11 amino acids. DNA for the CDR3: TGCAGGGCCGGGACAGGGTATTTGCAGTTCTTC. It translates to CRAGTGYLQFF.

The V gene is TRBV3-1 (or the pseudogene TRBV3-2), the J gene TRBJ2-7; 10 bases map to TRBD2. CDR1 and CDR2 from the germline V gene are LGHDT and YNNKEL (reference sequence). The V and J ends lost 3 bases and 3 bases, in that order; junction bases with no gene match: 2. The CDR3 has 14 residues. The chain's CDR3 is CASSQGTSDYEQYV. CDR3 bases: TGTGCCAGCAGCCAGGGGACTAGCGACTACGAGCAGTACGTC.

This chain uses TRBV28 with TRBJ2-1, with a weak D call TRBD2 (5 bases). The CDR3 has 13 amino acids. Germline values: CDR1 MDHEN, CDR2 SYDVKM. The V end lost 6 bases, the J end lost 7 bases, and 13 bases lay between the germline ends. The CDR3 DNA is TGTGCCAGCAGCCTAGCCCGGGAAAATGAGCAGTTCTTC. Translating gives CASSLARENEQFF.

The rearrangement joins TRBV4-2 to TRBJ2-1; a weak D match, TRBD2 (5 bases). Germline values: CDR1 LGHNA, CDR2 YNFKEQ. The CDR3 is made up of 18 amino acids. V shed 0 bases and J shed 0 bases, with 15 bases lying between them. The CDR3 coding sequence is TGTGCCAGCAGCCAAGACCTGAGGACTGGTGGCTCCTACAATGAGCAGTTCTTC. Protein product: CASSQDLRTGGSYNEQFF.

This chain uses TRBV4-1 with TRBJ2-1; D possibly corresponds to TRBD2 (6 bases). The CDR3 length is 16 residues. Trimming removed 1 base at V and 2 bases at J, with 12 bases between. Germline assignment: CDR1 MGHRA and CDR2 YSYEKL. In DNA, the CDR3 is TGCGCCAGCAGCCAAGGCGGGGCACGCGCCTACAATGAGCAGTTCTTC. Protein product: CASSQGGARAYNEQFF.